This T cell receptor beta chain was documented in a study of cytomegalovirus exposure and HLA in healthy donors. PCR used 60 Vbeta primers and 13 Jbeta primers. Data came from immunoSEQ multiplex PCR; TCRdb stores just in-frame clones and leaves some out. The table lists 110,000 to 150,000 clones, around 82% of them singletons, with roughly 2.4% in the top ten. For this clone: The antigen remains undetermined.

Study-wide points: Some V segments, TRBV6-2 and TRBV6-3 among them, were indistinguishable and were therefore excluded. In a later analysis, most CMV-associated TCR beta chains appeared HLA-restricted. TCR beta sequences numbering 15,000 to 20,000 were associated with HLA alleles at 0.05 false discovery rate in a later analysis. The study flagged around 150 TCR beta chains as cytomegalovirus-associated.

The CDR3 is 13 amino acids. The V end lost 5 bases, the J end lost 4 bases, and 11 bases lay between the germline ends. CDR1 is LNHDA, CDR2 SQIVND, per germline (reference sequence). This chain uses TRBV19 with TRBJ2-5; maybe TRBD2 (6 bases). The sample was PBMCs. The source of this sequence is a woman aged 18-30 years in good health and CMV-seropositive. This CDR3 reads CASSSARGETQYF. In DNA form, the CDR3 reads TGTGCCAGTAGTTCAGCGCGGGGAGAGACCCAGTACTTC.